The 26 T cell receptor beta chains below were found in one sample sequenced in a study of vaccination and CD4 T cells after COVID-19. This sample's treatment: roughly 10-day PBMC culture with coronavirus spike peptide pools or control peptides (ViraFEST assay). Their recognized antigens are unknown. Sequence data for DNA of cultured CD4+ T cells were generated by the Oncomine TCR Beta short-read assay. A single record per CDR3 protein comes from TCRdb applying MiXCR to the PCR reads. The table has over 10,000 distinct CDR3 sequences, about two fifths seen once. The sequencing input was CD4+ T cells from blood, cultured in vitro. These TCRs come from a human donor who had recovered from COVID-19.

The rearrangement joins TRBV28 to TRBJ1-5; 7 nucleotides match TRBD1. V lost 5 bases, J lost 6 bases, and 10 bases stayed unmatched. Per germline, CDR1 MDHEN and CDR2 SYDVKM. This CDR3 is built from 15 residues. The CDR3 protein is CASSPPGQLFQPQHF. CDR3 sequence (DNA): TGTGCCAGCAGTCCACCGGGACAGCTCTTTCAGCCCCAGCATTTT.

V usage is TRBV20-1 and J usage is TRBJ1-2; D possibly corresponds to TRBD1 (5 bases). Germline loops: CDR1 DFQATT, CDR2 SNEGSKA (reference sequence). This CDR3 has 15 amino acids. V shed 0 bases and J shed 4 bases, with 15 bases lying between them. The CDR3 is CSAREGGSPGYGYTF. CDR3 DNA: TGCAGTGCTAGAGAGGGGGGGAGTCCGGGCTATGGCTACACCTTC.

The chain joins TRBV6-2 or TRBV6-3 to TRBJ1-2; D not resolved. Trimming left V 7 bases short and J 0 bases short, with 3 bases between. CDR1 is MNHEY, CDR2 SVGEGT, per germline. The CDR3 contains 11 residues. CDR3 DNA sequence: TGTGCCAGCATGGCTAACTATGGCTACACCTTC. Protein: CASMANYGYTF.

The chain links TRBV3-1 to TRBJ2-1; D perhaps matches TRBD1 (5 bases). The CDR3 sequence is 13 residues long. V lost 7 bases and J 7 bases, leaving 14 bases between the germline ends. CDR1 and CDR2 (germline): LGHDT, YNNKEL (reference sequence). CDR3 nucleotides: TGTGCCAGCACCTTTTGGCAGGGAAATGAGCAGTTCTTC. Translating gives CASTFWQGNEQFF.

The chain has TRBV19 and TRBJ2-7, with 9 positions matching TRBD1. Germline V gives CDR1 LNHDA, CDR2 SQIVND (reference sequence). With 8 bases clipped from V and 4 bases from J, the junction kept 9 bases outside the gene matches. The CDR3 runs to 14 residues. The CDR3 coding sequence is TGTGCCAGTCAACCGGGACAGGGACGATACGAGCAGTACTTC. It yields the protein CASQPGQGRYEQYF.

The chain couples TRBV6-1 to TRBJ1-2, with D possibly being TRBD1 (6 bases). The V and J ends lost 6 bases and 2 bases respectively, with 13 bases between them. CDR1 and CDR2 from the germline V gene are MNHNS and SASEGT. The CDR3 loop spans 14 amino acids. CDR3 amino acids: CASSRTERNYGYTF. CDR3 coding DNA: TGTGCCAGCAGCCGGACAGAGCGAAACTATGGCTACACCTTC.

This clonotype was counted only a few times. The V call is TRBV7-8, the J call TRBJ2-3, with D tentatively TRBD2 (6 bases). The CDR3 has 15 amino acids. The germline gives CDR1 SGHVS, CDR2 FQNEAQ. With 5 bases removed from V and 1 base from J, the gap between germline ends came to 13 bases. The CDR3 region has the DNA TGTGCCAGCAGCCAGGACTACGGGGGCACAGATACGCAGTATTTT. Amino acids: CASSQDYGGTDTQYF.

The chain is built from TRBV18 and TRBJ2-5; 13 bases agree with TRBD2. Germline V CDR1 and CDR2: KGHSH, LQKENI. The CDR3 has 16 amino acids. Losses at the gene ends were 3 bases for V and 2 bases for J; bases not matched to a gene: 3. CDR3 nucleotide sequence: TGTGCCAGCTCACCCCCGGGACTAGCGGGGCAAGAGACCCAGTACTTC. The encoded protein is CASSPPGLAGQETQYF.

The chain recombines TRBV6-5 with TRBJ2-7, with D unclear. Germline lookup yields CDR1 MNHEY and CDR2 SVGAGI. Deletions cut 4 bases from V and 2 bases from J, with 9 bases between. CDR3 size: 13 residues. CDR3 in amino acids: CASSFGRTYEQYF. The DNA of the CDR3 is TGTGCCAGCAGTTTTGGACGGACCTACGAGCAGTACTTC.

The chain employs TRBV29-1 and TRBJ2-2; 8 bases match TRBD1. The length of the CDR3 is 14 residues. From germline, CDR1 is SQVTM and CDR2 ANQGSEA. CDR3 sequence (DNA): TGCAGTGCCACCAGGGGGCGCAACACCGGGGAGCTGTTTTTT. Its translation is CSATRGRNTGELFF.

The CDR3 coding sequence is TGTGCCAGCAGTCCCTCCTGGGGATACGCAGATACGCAGTATTTT. It codes for CASSPSWGYADTQYF. V gene TRBV12-3 or TRBV12-4 combines with J gene TRBJ2-3; D is ambiguous. There are 15 residues in the CDR3. V lost 5 bases to trimming and J lost 4 bases, with 16 bases between them.

The chain carries TRBV6-1 and TRBJ2-3; 7 bases match TRBD2. CDR3 length: 18 amino acids. J gave up 1 base and V 2 bases, and 12 bases lay outside the gene matches. CDR1 is MNHNS and CDR2 is SASEGT in the germline V gene. The CDR3, as DNA: TGTGCCAGCAGTGAAAGAAGAGGGCGGGAGTGGGGCACAGATACGCAGTATTTT. It codes for CASSERRGREWGTDTQYF.

V usage is TRBV20-1 and J usage is TRBJ1-2; TRBD1 is a possible D gene (6 bases). Germline V lookup: CDR1 DFQATT, CDR2 SNEGSKA (reference sequence). The CDR3 is 14 residues long. V lost 5 bases, J lost 2 bases, and 15 bases lay in between. CDR3 amino acids: CSAFKPGANYGYTF. Here the CDR3 DNA reads TGCAGTGCTTTTAAACCAGGGGCGAACTATGGCTACACCTTC.

V usage is TRBV27 and J usage is TRBJ1-1; a possible D gene is TRBD1 (5 bases). V lost 5 bases, J lost 4 bases, and 14 bases lay in between. From germline, CDR1 is MNHEY and CDR2 SMNVEV (reference sequence). CDR3 size: 14 residues. The CDR3 spells CASSQDGGVTEAFF. The CDR3 nucleotides read TGTGCCAGCAGTCAAGATGGGGGAGTCACTGAAGCTTTCTTT.

The V and J genes are TRBV5-1 and TRBJ1-1, with a possible D match to TRBD1 (6 bases). Germline V lookup: CDR1 SGHRS, CDR2 YFSETQ. Deletions cut 2 bases from V and 8 bases from J, with 16 bases between. The length of the CDR3 is 14 residues. The CDR3 region is CASSFGDRLLEAFF. The CDR3 DNA sequence: TGCGCCAGCAGCTTCGGTGACAGGTTATTAGAAGCTTTCTTT.

This clonotype occurred a few times. The chain employs TRBV4-2 and TRBJ1-5; no definite D call. Germline V gene lookup returns CDR1 LGHNA and CDR2 YNFKEQ. V shed 4 bases and J shed 4 bases, with 14 bases lying between them. This CDR3 contains 15 residues. The CDR3 loop is CASSRGAFTNQPQHF. CDR3 DNA: TGTGCCAGCAGCCGAGGAGCGTTTACTAATCAGCCCCAGCATTTT.

CDR3 in amino acids: CASSPSGRQETQYF. DNA of the CDR3: TGTGCCAGCAGTCCCTCGGGCCGCCAAGAGACCCAGTACTTC. The chain employs TRBV7-2 and TRBJ2-5; D is uncertain. Germline V CDR1 and CDR2: SGHTA, FQGNSA. This CDR3 is 14 amino acids long. Trimming left V 6 bases short and J 1 base short, with 12 bases between.

This clonotype was detected a few times. This chain connects TRBV20-1 to TRBJ1-3, with D unresolved. The V and J ends lost 3 bases and 3 bases respectively, with 12 bases between them. The CDR3 is made up of 14 amino acids. Germline CDR1 and CDR2: DFQATT and SNEGSKA (reference sequence). CDR3 in amino acids: CSASQGRGGNTIYF. The CDR3 DNA reads as TGCAGTGCTAGCCAAGGACGAGGTGGAAACACCATATATTTT.

In its sample, this clonotype was seen a few times. The chain recombines TRBV7-2 with TRBJ2-3, with 9 bases identical to TRBD2. CDR1 is SGHTA and CDR2 is FQGNSA in the germline V gene. The trim removed 5 bases at V and 2 bases at J, leaving 8 bases unmatched. This CDR3 comprises 16 residues. The CDR3 DNA reads TGTGCCAGCAGCGATAAGCGCGGGGGGGCCACAGATACGCAGTATTTT. This codes for CASSDKRGGATDTQYF. The full variable domain, its missing parts supplied by reference TRBV7-2 and TRBJ2-3, is GAGVSQSPSNKVTEKGKDVELRCDPISGHTALYWYRQSLGQGLEFLIYFQGNSAPDKSGLPSDRFSAERTGGSVSTLTIQRTQQEDSAVYLCASSDKRGGATDTQYFGPGTRLTVL.

The V gene is TRBV19, the J gene TRBJ2-3; the match to TRBD1 covers 7 bases. The length of the CDR3 is 14 residues. The V gene's germline CDR1 is LNHDA and CDR2 SQIVND (reference sequence). Trimming removed 4 bases from V and 3 bases from J; junction bases left unmatched: 4. CDR3 DNA sequence: TGTGCCAGTAGTAGTACAGGGGTTACAGATACGCAGTATTTT. Protein product: CASSSTGVTDTQYF.

This clonotype was seen more than once but under ten times. V and J are TRBV7-2 and TRBJ2-5; 10 bases are shared with TRBD2. J was trimmed by 6 bases and V by 1 base; bases with no gene match: 5. Germline V gives CDR1 SGHTA, CDR2 FQGNSA. The CDR3 runs 15 residues. In DNA form, the CDR3 reads TGTGCCAGCAGCTTAGGAGCGGGAGGGCCGAAGACCCAGTACTTC. Its protein product is CASSLGAGGPKTQYF.

The rearrangement joins TRBV10-1 to TRBJ2-1; 9 bases fit TRBD2. The germline V gene has CDR1 WNHNN and CDR2 SYGVQD (reference sequence). CDR3 length equals 17 residues. J was trimmed by 3 bases and V by 4 bases; bases with no gene match: 10. CDR3 nucleotide sequence: TGCGCCAGCAGTGTATCCAGCGGGAGGCAAGACTACAATGAGCAGTTCTTC. This encodes CASSVSSGRQDYNEQFF.

This clonotype is medium-sized in the sample. This rearrangement joins TRBV27 to TRBJ1-6, with 7 bases fitting TRBD1. Germline V gene lookup returns CDR1 MNHEY and CDR2 SMNVEV (reference sequence). The J segment lost 8 bases and the V segment lost 4 bases, leaving 14 bases of the junction unmatched. This CDR3 is 17 amino acids long. The CDR3 sequence is CASSSASGTVWDSPLHF. For the CDR3, the DNA is TGTGCCAGCAGTTCTGCCTCCGGGACAGTATGGGATTCACCCCTCCACTTT.

The rearrangement uses TRBV5-4 and TRBJ1-2, with D perhaps TRBD1 (6 bases). The CDR3 covers 17 residues. Germline assignment: CDR1 SGHNT and CDR2 YYREEE (reference sequence). V lost 4 bases and J lost 6, with 25 bases in between. The CDR3 protein is CASSSNGGEQGFNGYTF. The DNA of the CDR3 is TGTGCCAGCAGCAGTAATGGTGGGGAACAGGGCTTTAATGGCTACACCTTC.

This sequence joins TRBV9 and TRBJ1-1; no reliable D call. The CDR3 totals 13 residues. The V and J ends lost 0 bases and 2 bases respectively, with 5 bases between them. Germline lookup yields CDR1 SGDLS and CDR2 YYNGEE. The CDR3 nucleotides read TGTGCCAGCAGCGTAGCCCCCAACACTGAAGCTTTCTTT. Encoded protein: CASSVAPNTEAFF.

The rearrangement joins TRBV10-3 to TRBJ2-4; 9 nucleotides line up with TRBD2. CDR1 is ENHRY, CDR2 SYGVKD, per germline. V dropped 2 bases and J dropped 8; count of bases not matched to a gene: 10. This CDR3 comprises 16 residues. The CDR3 DNA follows: TGTGCCATCAGTGAGAGGGCTAGCGGGGAGGGAGACATTCAGTACTTC. This translates into CAISERASGEGDIQYF.